The 30 T cell receptor beta chains listed next were all sequenced from one sample in a study of vaccination and CD4 T cells after COVID-19. Treatment given: roughly 10-day PBMC culture with coronavirus spike peptide pools or control peptides (ViraFEST assay). Antigens of these TCRs are unknown. At the Johns Hopkins FTIC core, DNA taken from cultured CD4+ T cells was sequenced by way of the Oncomine TCR Beta short-read assay. TCRdb fed the PCR reads into MiXCR, producing one record per CDR3 protein. The repertoire holds some 13,000 distinct CDR3 sequences, 40% seen once, with less than 11% in the top ten. The sequencing input was CD4+ T cells from blood, cultured in vitro. These receptors were obtained from a human donor who had recovered from COVID-19.

The count of this clonotype is one. The chain joins TRBV6-1 to TRBJ1-3; 8 bases match TRBD1. Germline V gene data show CDR1 as MNHNS and CDR2 as SASEGT. CDR3 length equals 15 residues. With 6 bases clipped from V and 8 bases from J, the junction kept 12 bases outside the gene matches. CDR3 bases: TGTGCCAGCAGACCAGGGGGCGCGGGGTCTCACACCATATATTTT. Protein: CASRPGGAGSHTIYF.

This sequence joins TRBV19 and TRBJ2-5; D gene unclear. Germline V gene lookup returns CDR1 LNHDA and CDR2 SQIVND (reference sequence). The germline V and J ends were trimmed by 3 bases and 5 bases, with 10 bases remaining between them. This CDR3 comprises 13 residues. CDR3 nucleotide sequence: TGTGCCAGTAGTATTCAGGCACGGGAGACCCAGTACTTC. This gives the protein CASSIQARETQYF.

This clonotype has just a few counts. The V gene is TRBV7-2, the J gene TRBJ2-3; the D gene is possibly TRBD2 (5 bases). The ends were cut back, 6 bases at V and 6 bases at J, with 13 bases in the middle. This CDR3 region has 13 residues. Germline CDR1 reads SGHTA; CDR2 reads FQGNSA. The CDR3 region is CASRRAGFDTQYF. For the CDR3, the DNA is TGTGCCAGCAGGCGGGCGGGTTTTGATACGCAGTATTTT.

V is TRBV7-2 and J is TRBJ2-7, with 7 bases matching TRBD2. The J segment lost 4 bases and the V segment lost 2 bases, leaving 2 bases of the junction unmatched. Germline CDR1 reads SGHTA; CDR2 reads FQGNSA. The CDR3 contains 13 residues. This CDR3 is CASSLNSGYEQYF. The CDR3 region has the DNA TGTGCCAGCAGCTTAAATAGCGGGTACGAGCAGTACTTC.

The chain has TRBV7-2 and TRBJ2-3; D might be TRBD2 (6 bases). Trimming took 5 bases from V and 4 from J, leaving 13 bases between them. Germline CDR1 is SGHTA and CDR2 is FQGNSA. The CDR3 consists of 14 residues. The CDR3 is CASSPQRAPDTQYF. The CDR3, as DNA: TGTGCCAGCAGCCCCCAGCGGGCCCCAGATACGCAGTATTTT. Full variable domain (remainder filled in from reference TRBV7-2 and TRBJ2-3): GAGVSQSPSNKVTEKGKDVELRCDPISGHTALYWYRQSLGQGLEFLIYFQGNSAPDKSGLPSDRFSAERTGGSVSTLTIQRTQQEDSAVYLCASSPQRAPDTQYFGPGTRLTVL.

This chain links TRBV2 with TRBJ2-7; possibly TRBD1 for D (5 bases). Germline CDR1 is SNHLY and CDR2 is FYNNEI. The CDR3 extends over 14 amino acids. Trimming took off 7 bases at V and 4 bases at J, with 17 bases between the two ends. The CDR3 DNA reads as TGTGCCAGCACAGGGTCCCTTAGAGCGTACGAGCAGTACTTC. It codes for CASTGSLRAYEQYF.

The rearrangement links TRBV12-3 or TRBV12-4 to TRBJ2-7; weak D call: TRBD1 (6 bases). The CDR3 is made up of 14 amino acids. The ends were cut back, 2 bases at V and 5 bases at J, with 13 bases in the middle. For the CDR3, the DNA is TGTGCCAGCAGTTTAAACAGGGCCGTCGACGAGCAGTACTTC. This gives the protein CASSLNRAVDEQYF.

This clonotype was recorded once. The chain joins TRBV10-2 to TRBJ2-7; D might be TRBD1 or TRBD2, each matching 5 bases. Germline V gives CDR1 WSHSY, CDR2 SAAADI. The length of the CDR3 is 15 residues. V lost 2 bases to trimming and J lost 4 bases, with 15 bases between them. Here the CDR3 reads CASSEEGMRAYEQYF. CDR3 nucleotides: TGCGCCAGCAGTGAGGAGGGGATGAGGGCGTACGAGCAGTACTTC.

This sequence joins TRBV5-6 and TRBJ1-2; TRBD1 matches 10 bases. Unmatched junction bases numbered 8, after V lost 5 bases and J lost 7 bases. Germline V gives CDR1 SGHDT, CDR2 YYEEEE. The CDR3 totals 14 residues. The CDR3 DNA reads as TGTGCCAGCAGACCCGGGACAGGGGTGTCTGGCTACACCTTC. Amino acids: CASRPGTGVSGYTF.

A few counts support this clonotype. The chain carries TRBV28 and TRBJ1-1; D unclear. The CDR3 length is 13 residues. V was trimmed by 6 bases and J by 0 bases, leaving 8 bases between them. CDR1 MDHEN and CDR2 SYDVKM come from the germline V gene. CDR3 residues: CASSDGVNTEAFF. The DNA for the CDR3 is TGTGCCAGCAGCGACGGGGTGAACACTGAAGCTTTCTTT.

The genes are TRBV5-1 and TRBJ2-7; a possible D gene is TRBD1 (6 bases). The CDR3 extends over 14 amino acids. Germline V CDR1 and CDR2: SGHRS, YFSETQ. Trimming shortened V by 4 bases and J by 4 bases, and 15 bases separated the two germline ends. The CDR3 coding sequence is TGCGCCAGCAGCACTGGGGGCGGAAAGTACGAGCAGTACTTC. It is translated as CASSTGGGKYEQYF.

The rearrangement uses TRBV20-1 and TRBJ2-5; 9 bases line up with TRBD2. The ends lost 0 bases at V and 9 bases at J; junction bases unmatched: 11. Germline V gene lookup returns CDR1 DFQATT and CDR2 SNEGSKA (reference sequence). This CDR3 spans 15 amino acids. CDR3 sequence (DNA): TGCAGTGCTAGAGATGGCGGGAGGGCCGTTGAGGCCCAGTACTTC. Amino acid sequence: CSARDGGRAVEAQYF.

There are a few counts of this clonotype. The chain recombines TRBV20-1 with TRBJ2-5; the D gene could be TRBD1 or TRBD2 (5 bases each). Trimming removed 5 bases from V and 2 bases from J, with 15 bases in between. Germline V gives CDR1 DFQATT, CDR2 SNEGSKA (reference sequence). This CDR3 is built from 14 residues. The CDR3 is CSAFTGTAQETQYF. CDR3 in DNA: TGCAGTGCTTTTACCGGGACGGCACAAGAGACCCAGTACTTC.

The chain links TRBV7-9 to TRBJ1-2, with 8 bases lining up with TRBD1. Germline lookup yields CDR1 SEHNR and CDR2 FQNEAQ (reference sequence). V lost 4 bases and J lost 8; bases outside the gene matches: 9. The CDR3 covers 14 residues. CDR3 in amino acids: CASSWGRTGNGYTF. The CDR3 coding sequence is TGTGCCAGCAGCTGGGGTCGGACAGGGAACGGCTACACCTTC.

This chain uses TRBV20-1 with TRBJ2-7, with 7 bases fitting TRBD2. Trimming took 1 base from V and 0 from J; bases not matched to a gene: 6. The CDR3 runs to 15 residues. Germline V CDR1 and CDR2: DFQATT, SNEGSKA (reference sequence). The CDR3 coding sequence is TGCAGTGCTAGAGCCGGGAGGCTTCTCTCCTACGAGCAGTACTTC. This gives the protein CSARAGRLLSYEQYF.

This chain joins TRBV12-3 or TRBV12-4 and TRBJ2-1; tentatively, D is TRBD2 (5 bases). The V gene lost 2 bases and the J gene lost 8 bases, with 10 bases spanning the gap. The CDR3 is 13 residues long. The chain's CDR3 is CASSLIAFDEQFF. The CDR3 bases are TGTGCCAGCAGTTTAATAGCGTTCGATGAGCAGTTCTTC.

The chain couples TRBV14 to TRBJ2-5, with D unclear. The germline V and J ends were trimmed by 3 bases and 6 bases, with 5 bases remaining between them. The CDR3 is 11 residues long. Per germline, CDR1 SGHDN and CDR2 FVKESK. The CDR3, as DNA: TGTGCCAGCAGCCATCATCAGACCCAGTACTTC. This gives the protein CASSHHQTQYF.

This chain joins TRBV4-3 and TRBJ2-2, with D perhaps matching TRBD2 (6 bases). The CDR3 is 15 amino acids. Trimming removed 0 bases at V and 9 bases at J, with 14 bases between. Per the germline V gene, CDR1 is LGHNA and CDR2 is YSLEER. In DNA, the CDR3 is TGCGCCAGCAGCCAAGATAGGGGACTTGCACGGGAGCTGTTTTTT. Protein: CASSQDRGLARELFF.

V and J are TRBV20-1 and TRBJ2-1; D may be TRBD2 (6 bases). Trimming took off 6 bases at V and 4 bases at J, with 19 bases between the two ends. The V gene's germline CDR1 is DFQATT and CDR2 SNEGSKA (reference sequence). There are 15 residues in the CDR3. CDR3 region: CSATNGLAKYNEQFF. CDR3 DNA: TGCAGTGCGACTAATGGGCTAGCGAAATACAATGAGCAGTTCTTC.

In its sample, this clonotype was seen once. The V gene is TRBV7-2, the J gene TRBJ2-7; TRBD1 is a possible D gene (5 bases). Trimming took off 4 bases at V and 3 bases at J, with 13 bases between the two ends. The CDR3 contains 14 residues. Germline V CDR1 and CDR2: SGHTA, FQGNSA. CDR3: CASSYRQSLYEQYF. The CDR3 DNA reads as TGTGCCAGCAGCTACCGACAGAGTCTCTACGAGCAGTACTTC.

The gene calls are TRBV5-1 and TRBJ2-4, with 10 bases lining up with TRBD2. Losses at the gene ends were 4 bases for V and 0 bases for J; bases not matched to a gene: 13. CDR1 and CDR2 from the germline V gene are SGHRS and YFSETQ. The CDR3 is made up of 19 amino acids. As DNA, the CDR3 is TGCGCCAGCAGCCCCAGACTAGCGGGTCAGGGAATAGCCAAAAACATTCAGTACTTC. Amino acids: CASSPRLAGQGIAKNIQYF.

This rearrangement joins TRBV20-1 to TRBJ2-7; 8 positions agree with TRBD1. Germline assignment: CDR1 DFQATT and CDR2 SNEGSKA (reference sequence). This CDR3 has 13 residues. The J segment lost 6 bases and the V segment lost 2 bases, leaving 6 bases of the junction unmatched. CDR3 amino acids: CSARTDREGEQYF. In DNA form, the CDR3 reads TGCAGTGCTAGAACGGACAGGGAAGGCGAGCAGTACTTC.

This clonotype was detected only a few times. The CDR3 loop is CASSYSGSGFQETQYF. CDR3 DNA: TGTGCCAGCAGTTATAGCGGGAGCGGGTTCCAAGAGACCCAGTACTTC. V is TRBV27 and J is TRBJ2-5, with 9 bases identical to TRBD2. With 4 bases clipped from V and 1 base from J, the junction kept 7 bases outside the gene matches. This CDR3 region has 16 residues. Germline loops: CDR1 MNHEY, CDR2 SMNVEV (reference sequence).

Note on this clonotype: A clone one base away is much larger, so this may be a read error. The gene calls are TRBV2 and TRBJ1-5, with D hard to call. Trimming removed 3 bases from V and 3 bases from J, with 12 bases in between. Germline values: CDR1 SNHLY, CDR2 FYNNEI. CDR3 length: 15 amino acids. The CDR3 protein is CASSDQQANNQPQHF. The DNA of the CDR3 is TGTGCCAGCAGTGATCAGCAGGCTAACAATCAGCCCCAGCATTTT.

This clonotype was seen only a few times. This sequence joins TRBV2 and TRBJ2-7; 12 bases fit TRBD2. CDR1 and CDR2 (germline): SNHLY, FYNNEI. The length of the CDR3 is 15 residues. V was clipped by 5 bases and J by 3 bases; unmatched bases: 5. The CDR3 sequence is CASSPLAGGGYEQYF. The CDR3, as DNA: TGTGCCAGCAGTCCTCTAGCGGGAGGGGGCTACGAGCAGTACTTC. Combining the CDR3 with reference TRBV2 and TRBJ2-7 gives the whole variable domain EPEVTQTPSHQVTQMGQEVILRCVPISNHLYFYWYRQILGQKVEFLVSFYNNEISEKSEIFDDQFSVERPDGSNFTLKIRSTKLEDSAMYFCASSPLAGGGYEQYFGPGTRLTVT.

This clonotype was recorded a few times. The rearrangement links TRBV12-3 or TRBV12-4 to TRBJ1-5; 8 bases fit TRBD1. This CDR3 has 15 amino acids. The V gene end was trimmed by 3 bases and the J gene end by 9 bases; junction bases not matched to a gene: 10. The CDR3 protein is CASSLGRQGSRPQHF. In DNA form, the CDR3 reads TGTGCCAGCAGTTTGGGGCGACAGGGGTCTCGGCCCCAGCATTTT.

The genes are TRBV6-1 and TRBJ1-5; D not resolved. The germline V gene encodes CDR1 MNHNS and CDR2 SASEGT. The germline V and J ends were trimmed by 6 bases and 2 bases, with 14 bases remaining between them. The length of the CDR3 is 15 residues. The CDR3 protein is CASRRTLRGNQPQHF. The CDR3 DNA follows: TGTGCCAGCAGACGTACTCTACGGGGCAATCAGCCCCAGCATTTT.

This chain links TRBV28 with TRBJ1-4, with D perhaps matching TRBD1 (5 bases). This CDR3 contains 14 residues. Trimming shortened V by 8 bases and J by 5 bases, and 15 bases separated the two germline ends. The germline V gene has CDR1 MDHEN and CDR2 SYDVKM. The DNA for the CDR3 is TGTGCCAGCCACCTCGGGGGAGGGAATGAAAAACTGTTTTTT. It codes for CASHLGGGNEKLFF.

The rearrangement links TRBV20-1 to TRBJ2-2; 9 nucleotides line up with TRBD2. The CDR3 contains 16 residues. Germline V gene sequence: CDR1 DFQATT, CDR2 SNEGSKA (reference sequence). The V and J ends lost 5 bases and 1 base, in that order; junction bases with no gene match: 8. CDR3: CSAPQASGKNTGELFF. CDR3 DNA: TGCAGTGCTCCCCAGGCTAGCGGGAAGAACACCGGGGAGCTGTTTTTT.

The V call is TRBV12-3 or TRBV12-4, the J call TRBJ2-2; TRBD2 agrees at 7 bases. The CDR3 runs to 14 residues. J lost 6 bases, V lost 3 bases, and 4 bases had no gene match. The chain's CDR3 is CASSLGGSAGELFF. Written as DNA, the CDR3 is TGTGCCAGCAGTTTGGGGGGGAGTGCCGGGGAGCTGTTTTTT.